These T cell receptor beta chains were read from a single sample in a study of blood T cell repertoires in COVID-19. The data were produced by immunoSEQ multiplex PCR, yet TCRdb's version contains in-frame clones alone and is incomplete. The data show roughly 180,000 clones, with approximately 83% seen just once and 10% to 15% held by the top ten. Source material: PBMCs or T cells enriched from blood (not recorded which). These receptors all stem from a woman aged 55 to 70 who had recovered from COVID-19. Both conserved end residues are part of each CDR3. D genes are given only for firm matches. Part of the rows lack a size; the others show once, few, many or a class for expanded clones.

abundance: .
d_gene: .
j_gene: TRBJ2-5
v_gene: TRBV19
CDR3aa: CASSMAGRWETQYF
CDR3nt: TGTGCCAGTAGTATGGCAGGGAGGTGGGAGACCCAGTACTTC

abundance: .
d_gene: .
j_gene: TRBJ1-2
v_gene: TRBV13
CDR3aa: CASSSGRRRDYGYTF
CDR3nt: TGTGCCAGCAGCTCAGGGCGGAGAAGAGATTATGGCTACACCTTC

abundance: .
d_gene: .
j_gene: TRBJ1-2
v_gene: TRBV11-1
CDR3aa: CASSQGLVYGYTF
CDR3nt: TGTGCCAGCAGCCAGGGGCTTGTCTATGGCTACACCTTC

abundance: .
d_gene: TRBD2
j_gene: TRBJ2-1
v_gene: TRBV10-3
CDR3aa: CAIPGTSGSSVNEQFF
CDR3nt: TGTGCCATCCCGGGGACTAGCGGGAGTAGTGTAAATGAGCAGTTCTTC

abundance: .
d_gene: .
j_gene: TRBJ2-7
v_gene: TRBV9
CDR3aa: CASSPRYRCSYEQYF
CDR3nt: TGTGCCAGCAGCCCACGGTATCGTTGTTCCTACGAGCAGTACTTC

abundance: .
d_gene: TRBD1
j_gene: TRBJ1-5
v_gene: TRBV19
CDR3aa: CASTRGQYGVQPQHF
CDR3nt: TGTGCCAGTACCCGGGGACAGTATGGGGTTCAGCCCCAGCATTTT

abundance: .
d_gene: TRBD1
j_gene: TRBJ1-6
v_gene: TRBV4-1
CDR3aa: CASSQIQGADSPLHF
CDR3nt: TGCGCCAGCAGCCAAATACAGGGGGCAGATTCACCCCTCCACTTT

abundance: .
d_gene: .
j_gene: TRBJ1-5
v_gene: TRBV7-2
CDR3aa: CASSSLRDQPQHF
CDR3nt: TGTGCCAGCAGCTCCTTACGCGATCAGCCCCAGCATTTT

abundance: .
d_gene: TRBD1
j_gene: TRBJ1-5
v_gene: TRBV18
CDR3aa: CASSPATGVNQPQHF
CDR3nt: TGTGCCAGCTCACCGGCGACAGGGGTCAATCAGCCCCAGCATTTT

abundance: .
d_gene: TRBD1
j_gene: TRBJ1-5
v_gene: TRBV28
CDR3aa: CASSLPNDRVQPQHF
CDR3nt: TGTGCCAGCAGTTTACCCAACGACAGGGTGCAGCCCCAGCATTTT

abundance: once
d_gene: TRBD2
j_gene: TRBJ2-5
v_gene: TRBV5-1
CDR3aa: CASSSQPGGQETQYF
CDR3nt: TGCGCCAGCAGCTCCCAACCGGGGGGCCAAGAGACCCAGTACTTC

abundance: .
d_gene: TRBD1
j_gene: TRBJ2-1
v_gene: TRBV9
CDR3aa: CASSATGGLDEQFF
CDR3nt: TGTGCCAGCAGCGCTACAGGGGGTTTGGATGAGCAGTTCTTC

abundance: .
d_gene: TRBD1
j_gene: TRBJ2-5
v_gene: TRBV5-1
CDR3aa: CASSGQGWETQYF
CDR3nt: TGCGCCAGCAGCGGACAGGGTTGGGAGACCCAGTACTTC

abundance: .
d_gene: TRBD1
j_gene: TRBJ1-6
v_gene: TRBV7-3
CDR3aa: CASSEQQGANSPLHF
CDR3nt: TGTGCCAGCAGCGAACAACAGGGGGCTAATTCACCCCTCCACTTT

abundance: few
d_gene: .
j_gene: TRBJ1-6
v_gene: TRBV28
CDR3aa: CASLGSSYNSPLHF
CDR3nt: TGTGCCAGCCTGGGGAGCTCCTATAATTCACCCCTCCACTTT

abundance: .
d_gene: TRBD2
j_gene: TRBJ2-1
v_gene: TRBV27
CDR3aa: CASSPTPGLAGGQFHEQFF
CDR3nt: TGTGCCAGCAGTCCAACGCCGGGACTAGCGGGAGGGCAGTTTCATGAGCAGTTCTTC

abundance: .
d_gene: .
j_gene: TRBJ1-6
v_gene: TRBV6-1
CDR3aa: CASSEQSNNSPLHF
CDR3nt: TGTGCCAGCAGTGAACAAAGCAACAATTCACCCCTCCACTTT

abundance: .
d_gene: TRBD2
j_gene: TRBJ2-3
v_gene: TRBV13
CDR3aa: CASSLETSGSIDTQYF
CDR3nt: TGTGCCAGCAGCCTGGAGACTAGCGGGAGTATTGATACGCAGTATTTT

abundance: .
d_gene: TRBD2
j_gene: TRBJ2-2
v_gene: TRBV7-8
CDR3aa: CASSKGLAGGGHTGELFF
CDR3nt: TGTGCCAGCAGCAAGGGACTAGCGGGAGGGGGCCACACCGGGGAGCTGTTTTTT

abundance: .
d_gene: .
j_gene: TRBJ1-5
v_gene: TRBV28
CDR3aa: CASSLTGVFNQPQHF
CDR3nt: TGTGCCAGCAGTTTGACAGGAGTTTTTAATCAGCCCCAGCATTTT

abundance: .
d_gene: .
j_gene: TRBJ2-7
v_gene: TRBV28
CDR3aa: CASSTVYEQYF
CDR3nt: TGTGCCAGCAGCACGGTCTACGAGCAGTACTTC

abundance: .
d_gene: TRBD2
j_gene: TRBJ2-1
v_gene: TRBV5-1
CDR3aa: CASSFGGGASYNEQFF
CDR3nt: TGCGCCAGCAGCTTCGGCGGGGGGGCTTCCTACAATGAGCAGTTCTTC

abundance: .
d_gene: TRBD1
j_gene: TRBJ2-7
v_gene: TRBV19
CDR3aa: CASSLAGGSYEQYF
CDR3nt: TGTGCCAGTAGTCTGGCAGGGGGCTCCTACGAGCAGTACTTC

abundance: .
d_gene: TRBD1
j_gene: TRBJ1-1
v_gene: TRBV5-1
CDR3aa: CASSFGQGHTEAFF
CDR3nt: TGCGCCAGCAGCTTCGGACAGGGGCACACTGAAGCTTTCTTT

abundance: few
d_gene: .
j_gene: TRBJ1-4
v_gene: TRBV18
CDR3aa: CASSPSGEKLFF
CDR3nt: TGTGCCAGCTCACCGAGCGGTGAAAAACTGTTTTTT

abundance: .
d_gene: .
j_gene: TRBJ1-5
v_gene: TRBV10-2
CDR3aa: CASSEWEKGLNQPQHF
CDR3nt: TGCGCCAGCAGTGAGTGGGAGAAGGGACTCAATCAGCCCCAGCATTTT

abundance: .
d_gene: .
j_gene: TRBJ2-1
v_gene: TRBV24-1
CDR3aa: CATSDRGIRQQFF
CDR3nt: TGTGCCACCAGTGATCGAGGGATTAGACAGCAGTTCTTC

abundance: .
d_gene: TRBD2
j_gene: TRBJ2-5
v_gene: TRBV3-1/TRBV3-2
CDR3aa: CASCSGGRETQYF
CDR3nt: TGTGCCAGCTGCAGCGGGGGCAGAGAGACCCAGTACTTC

abundance: .
d_gene: TRBD2
j_gene: TRBJ2-3
v_gene: TRBV9
CDR3aa: CASSAFGGLAGVLRTDTQYF
CDR3nt: TGTGCCAGCAGCGCATTCGGGGGACTAGCGGGAGTCCTCCGCACAGATACGCAGTATTTT

abundance: .
d_gene: .
j_gene: TRBJ2-3
v_gene: TRBV7-9
CDR3aa: CASSLLGGIDTQYF
CDR3nt: TGTGCCAGCAGCTTATTAGGGGGAATAGATACGCAGTATTTT

abundance: .
d_gene: .
j_gene: TRBJ1-4
v_gene: TRBV2
CDR3aa: CASSGPDSEKLFF
CDR3nt: TGTGCCAGCAGTGGTCCGGACAGTGAAAAACTGTTTTTT

abundance: many
d_gene: .
j_gene: TRBJ1-1
v_gene: TRBV19
CDR3aa: CASGTGNTEAFF
CDR3nt: TGTGCCAGTGGCACAGGCAACACTGAAGCTTTCTTT

abundance: few
d_gene: .
j_gene: TRBJ2-5
v_gene: TRBV3-1/TRBV3-2
CDR3aa: CASSPARETQYF
CDR3nt: TGTGCCAGCAGCCCTGCCCGGGAGACCCAGTACTTC

abundance: .
d_gene: .
j_gene: TRBJ1-2
v_gene: TRBV2
CDR3aa: CASSETAGGYTF
CDR3nt: TGTGCCAGCAGTGAAACAGCGGGTGGCTACACCTTC

abundance: .
d_gene: .
j_gene: TRBJ2-3
v_gene: TRBV19
CDR3aa: CASSRGHSTSTDTQYF
CDR3nt: TGTGCCAGTAGTAGGGGACACAGTACTAGCACAGATACGCAGTATTTT

abundance: once
d_gene: TRBD1
j_gene: TRBJ1-3
v_gene: TRBV19
CDR3aa: CASSTYRDSNSGNTIYF
CDR3nt: TGTGCCAGTAGTACATACCGGGACAGCAACTCTGGAAACACCATATATTTT

abundance: many
d_gene: .
j_gene: TRBJ1-1
v_gene: TRBV2
CDR3aa: CASSVMGREAFF
CDR3nt: TGTGCCAGCAGTGTAATGGGGCGGGAAGCTTTCTTT

abundance: .
d_gene: TRBD1
j_gene: TRBJ1-2
v_gene: TRBV5-4
CDR3aa: CASSLQDRANYGYTF
CDR3nt: TGTGCCAGCAGCTTGCAGGACAGGGCTAACTATGGCTACACCTTC

abundance: .
d_gene: .
j_gene: TRBJ2-5
v_gene: TRBV11-2
CDR3aa: CASSLRETQYF
CDR3nt: TGTGCCAGCAGCTTACGAGAGACCCAGTACTTC

abundance: .
d_gene: .
j_gene: TRBJ1-2
v_gene: TRBV2
CDR3aa: CASKRDDYGYTF
CDR3nt: TGTGCCAGCAAGCGGGATGACTATGGCTACACCTTC

abundance: .
d_gene: .
j_gene: TRBJ2-5
v_gene: TRBV21-1
CDR3aa: CASSKGSKLQETQYF
CDR3nt: TGTGCCAGCAGCAAAGGATCCAAGCTCCAAGAGACCCAGTACTTC

abundance: .
d_gene: TRBD2
j_gene: TRBJ2-7
v_gene: TRBV27
CDR3aa: CASSLSGGSYEQYF
CDR3nt: TGTGCCAGCAGTTTGAGCGGGGGTTCCTACGAGCAGTACTTC

abundance: .
d_gene: TRBD2
j_gene: TRBJ2-1
v_gene: TRBV3-1/TRBV3-2
CDR3aa: CASSRTGRSDEQFF
CDR3nt: TGTGCCAGCAGCCGAACCGGGAGGTCAGATGAGCAGTTCTTC

abundance: .
d_gene: .
j_gene: TRBJ1-1
v_gene: TRBV30
CDR3aa: CAWSVLWGDTEAFF
CDR3nt: TGTGCCTGGAGTGTACTGTGGGGGGACACTGAAGCTTTCTTT

abundance: .
d_gene: TRBD2
j_gene: TRBJ2-1
v_gene: TRBV7-8
CDR3aa: CASSPRGGLDNEQFF
CDR3nt: TGTGCCAGCAGCCCCCGGGGGGGCCTGGACAATGAGCAGTTCTTC

abundance: .
d_gene: TRBD1
j_gene: TRBJ1-5
v_gene: TRBV18
CDR3aa: CASSPTGGGNQPQHF
CDR3nt: TGTGCCAGCTCACCGACAGGGGGCGGCAATCAGCCCCAGCATTTT